This is a list of T cell receptor beta chains from one sample in a study of cytomegalovirus exposure and HLA in healthy donors. Clones were read by immunoSEQ multiplex PCR, and TCRdb kept only the in-frame ones, dropping some. The sample lists 90,000 to 150,000 clones; 70% to 75% were seen once. Sequencing was performed on PBMCs. The receptors derive from a woman aged 40 to 50 in good health and CMV-seronegative. Each CDR3 is given with its conserved first and last residue. D genes are given only for firm matches. Only part of the rows carry a size: once, few, many, or a class if the clone is expanded.

j_gene: TRBJ2-1
d_gene: TRBD2
v_gene: TRBV4-2
abundance: once
CDR3aa: CASSRSGRALDEQFF
CDR3nt: TGTGCCAGCAGCCGTAGCGGGAGGGCCTTGGATGAGCAGTTCTTC

j_gene: TRBJ2-1
d_gene: TRBD1
v_gene: TRBV6-5
abundance: NA
CDR3aa: CASSYSTGYNEQFF
CDR3nt: TGTGCCAGCAGTTACTCGACAGGGTACAATGAGCAGTTCTTC

j_gene: TRBJ2-5
d_gene: TRBD2
v_gene: TRBV27
abundance: NA
CDR3aa: CASSHGLAQETQYF
CDR3nt: TGTGCCAGCAGTCACGGACTAGCTCAAGAGACCCAGTACTTC

j_gene: TRBJ2-7
d_gene: NA
v_gene: TRBV7-9
abundance: NA
CDR3aa: CASSSQAGGEQYF
CDR3nt: TGTGCCAGCAGCTCGCAAGCGGGTGGGGAGCAGTACTTC

j_gene: TRBJ2-1
d_gene: TRBD2
v_gene: TRBV9
abundance: NA
CDR3aa: CASSAGLEPYNEQFF
CDR3nt: TGTGCCAGCAGCGCCGGACTAGAGCCCTACAATGAGCAGTTCTTC

j_gene: TRBJ2-5
d_gene: NA
v_gene: TRBV7-9
abundance: NA
CDR3aa: CASNLIGETQYF
CDR3nt: TGTGCCAGCAACCTCATCGGGGAGACCCAGTACTTC

j_gene: TRBJ1-2
d_gene: NA
v_gene: TRBV7-2
abundance: NA
CDR3aa: CASSPTGGRKDGYTF
CDR3nt: TGTGCCAGCAGCCCAACGGGGGGGCGTAAGGATGGCTACACCTTC

j_gene: TRBJ1-4
d_gene: NA
v_gene: TRBV30
abundance: NA
CDR3aa: CAWSPSGSPLINEKLFF
CDR3nt: TGTGCCTGGAGTCCCTCCGGTAGCCCCCTCATTAATGAAAAACTGTTTTTT

j_gene: TRBJ1-6
d_gene: NA
v_gene: TRBV12-2
abundance: NA
CDR3aa: CASRLYRFSSYNSPLHF
CDR3nt: TGTGCAAGTCGCTTGTACAGGTTCAGCTCCTATAATTCACCCCTCCACTTT

j_gene: TRBJ2-2
d_gene: NA
v_gene: TRBV15
abundance: NA
CDR3aa: CATSRVQAGELFF
CDR3nt: TGTGCCACCAGCAGAGTGCAGGCCGGGGAGCTGTTTTTT